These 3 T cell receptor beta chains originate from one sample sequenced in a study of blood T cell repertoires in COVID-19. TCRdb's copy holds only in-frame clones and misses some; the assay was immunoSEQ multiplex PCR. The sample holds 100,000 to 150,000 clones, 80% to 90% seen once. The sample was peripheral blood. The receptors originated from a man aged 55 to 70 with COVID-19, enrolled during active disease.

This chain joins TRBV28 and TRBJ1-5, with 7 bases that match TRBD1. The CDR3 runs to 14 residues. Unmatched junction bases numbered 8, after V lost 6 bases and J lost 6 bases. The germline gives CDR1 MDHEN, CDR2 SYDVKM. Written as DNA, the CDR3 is TGTGCCAGCAGACCCAACAGGGGATTTCAGCCCCAGCATTTT. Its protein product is CASRPNRGFQPQHF.

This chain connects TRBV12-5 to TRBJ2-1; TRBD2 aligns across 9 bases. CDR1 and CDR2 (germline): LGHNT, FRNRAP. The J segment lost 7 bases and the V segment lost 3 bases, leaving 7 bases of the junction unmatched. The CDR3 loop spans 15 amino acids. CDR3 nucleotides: TGTGCTAGTGGTTTCAAGCGGGGGGACGAGAATGAGCAGTTCTTC. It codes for CASGFKRGDENEQFF.

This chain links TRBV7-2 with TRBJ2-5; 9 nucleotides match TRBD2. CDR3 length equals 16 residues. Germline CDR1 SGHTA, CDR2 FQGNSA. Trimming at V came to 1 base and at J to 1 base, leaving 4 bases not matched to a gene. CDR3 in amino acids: CASSLDQRGAQETQYF. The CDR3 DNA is TGTGCCAGCAGCTTAGACCAGCGGGGGGCCCAAGAGACCCAGTACTTC.